The 5 T cell receptor beta chains presented below share a single source sample, sequenced in a study of blood T cell repertoires in COVID-19 (TCRdb year 2020). Library preparation was by the immunoSEQ multiplex PCR assay. The table comes from immuneACCESS by way of TCRdb, which keeps in-frame sequences with V and J called. Part of the clones is missing from these tables; in studies checked, under half for an unresolved V gene and the rest for unknown reasons. This sample lists about 260,000 clones; around 86% were detected once. The ten largest clones represent more than 1.3% of the sample. Sequenced sample: peripheral blood. The source of these receptors is a woman aged 40-49 years who had recovered from COVID-19.

The chain is built from TRBV7-2 and TRBJ1-2; no definite D call. The CDR3 covers 11 residues. Germline CDR1 and CDR2: SGHTA and FQGNSA. V lost 4 bases to trimming and J lost 8 bases, with 8 bases between them. The CDR3 DNA reads TGTGCCAGCAGCTCATGGAGGGGCTACACCTTC. Protein product: CASSSWRGYTF.

The rearrangement uses TRBV6-5 and TRBJ1-1; 11 positions agree with TRBD1. Germline CDR1 is MNHEY and CDR2 is SVGAGI. The CDR3 runs to 16 residues. Losses at the gene ends were 4 bases for V and 0 bases for J; bases not matched to a gene: 4. CDR3 in amino acids: CASSFGQGAMNTEAFF. CDR3 bases: TGTGCCAGCAGTTTCGGACAGGGGGCGATGAACACTGAAGCTTTCTTT.

The genes are TRBV4-3 and TRBJ1-1; D call uncertain. Germline loops: CDR1 LGHNA, CDR2 YSLEER. Trimming pared 0 bases from V and 7 bases from J, leaving 9 bases between. The CDR3 spans 13 residues. In DNA, the CDR3 is TGCGCCAGCAGCCAAGAAGGAGGGCTTGAAGCTTTCTTT. Amino acids: CASSQEGGLEAFF.

The genes are TRBV2 and TRBJ2-1; 10 bases agree with TRBD2. The CDR3 extends over 15 amino acids. The V segment lost 6 bases and the J segment 4 bases; nucleotides outside the gene matches: 6. Germline assignment: CDR1 SNHLY and CDR2 FYNNEI. The CDR3 here is CASRDGLAVYNEQFF. CDR3 nucleotide sequence: TGTGCCAGCAGGGATGGACTAGCGGTTTACAATGAGCAGTTCTTC.

CDR3 sequence: CASSLGGQGFDEQYF. In DNA, the CDR3 is TGTGCCAGCAGCTTAGGGGGACAGGGGTTCGACGAGCAGTACTTC. This chain joins TRBV11-2 and TRBJ2-7; 10 nucleotides match TRBD1. This CDR3 spans 15 amino acids. Trimming took 1 base from V and 5 from J; bases not matched to a gene: 5. From germline, CDR1 is SGHAT and CDR2 FQNNGV. Combining the CDR3 with reference TRBV11-2 and TRBJ2-7 gives the whole variable domain EAGVAQSPRYKIIEKRQSVAFWCNPISGHATLYWYQQILGQGPKLLIQFQNNGVVDDSQLPKDRFSAERLKGVDSTLKIQPAKLEDSAVYLCASSLGGQGFDEQYFGPGTRLTVT.